The rows below give T cell receptor beta chains drawn from one sample of a study of CD8 T cells in Susac syndrome. TCRdb re-called the immunoSEQ multiplex PCR reads through MiXCR, storing one row per CDR3 protein. The sample lists roughly 130,000 distinct CDR3 sequences; 85% to 95% were seen once. Sequences were obtained from CD8+ T cells from PBMCs. The receptors stem from a human donor with Susac syndrome. CDR3s include the opening cysteine and the closing phenylalanine or tryptophan. A D gene is named only where the DNA matches it firmly. Expanded clones get a size class; other rows say once, few or many, or leave the size out.

v_call: TRBV7-9; d_call: NA; clone_size: NA; j_call: TRBJ2-3; cdr3_aa: CASSYTPTVSGEDTQYF; cdr3_nt: TGTGCCAGCAGCTATACCCCGACTGTGTCTGGAGAAGACACGCAGTATTTT
v_call: TRBV29-1; d_call: NA; clone_size: NA; j_call: TRBJ2-1; cdr3_aa: CSVVVEREEQFF; cdr3_nt: TGCAGCGTTGTGGTGGAGAGGGAAGAGCAGTTCTTC
v_call: TRBV6-2/TRBV6-3; d_call: NA; clone_size: NA; j_call: TRBJ2-3; cdr3_aa: CASSSLAASTDTQYF; cdr3_nt: TGTGCCAGCAGTTCTTTAGCGGCAAGCACAGATACGCAGTATTTT
v_call: TRBV23-1; d_call: TRBD1; clone_size: NA; j_call: TRBJ1-5; cdr3_aa: CANPTGDSNQPQHF; cdr3_nt: TGCGCCAACCCTACAGGGGATAGCAATCAGCCCCAGCATTTT
v_call: TRBV29-1; d_call: TRBD2; clone_size: once; j_call: TRBJ2-1; cdr3_aa: CSGSGGFDNEQFF; cdr3_nt: TGCAGCGGTAGCGGGGGGTTCGACAATGAGCAGTTCTTC
v_call: TRBV5-6; d_call: TRBD1; clone_size: NA; j_call: TRBJ2-7; cdr3_aa: CASSYRDRPTYEQYF; cdr3_nt: TGTGCCAGCAGTTACCGGGACAGACCAACCTACGAGCAGTACTTC
v_call: TRBV4-3; d_call: NA; clone_size: NA; j_call: TRBJ2-7; cdr3_aa: CASSPGVSYEQYF; cdr3_nt: TGCGCCAGCAGCCCGGGTGTCAGCTACGAGCAGTACTTC
v_call: TRBV11-2; d_call: TRBD2; clone_size: NA; j_call: TRBJ2-1; cdr3_aa: CASSGGGRGSYNEQFF; cdr3_nt: TGTGCCAGCAGCGGGGGTGGGAGGGGTTCCTACAATGAGCAGTTCTTC
v_call: TRBV29-1; d_call: NA; clone_size: NA; j_call: TRBJ1-1; cdr3_aa: CSVEDGSHTEAFF; cdr3_nt: TGCAGCGTCGAGGATGGGAGTCACACTGAAGCTTTCTTT
v_call: TRBV5-1; d_call: NA; clone_size: NA; j_call: TRBJ2-3; cdr3_aa: CASSSLWSTDTQYF; cdr3_nt: TGCGCCAGCAGCTCCCTGTGGAGCACAGATACGCAGTATTTT
v_call: TRBV29-1; d_call: TRBD1; clone_size: NA; j_call: TRBJ2-1; cdr3_aa: CSVEGFDRGDEQFF; cdr3_nt: TGCAGCGTTGAAGGTTTTGACAGGGGGGATGAGCAGTTCTTC
v_call: TRBV4-1; d_call: NA; clone_size: NA; j_call: TRBJ2-1; cdr3_aa: CASSQDKDFYSYNEQFF; cdr3_nt: TGCGCCAGCAGCCAAGATAAGGACTTCTACTCCTACAATGAGCAGTTCTTC
v_call: TRBV19; d_call: NA; clone_size: once; j_call: TRBJ1-6; cdr3_aa: CASGLGLSGSPLHF; cdr3_nt: TGTGCCAGTGGCCTAGGACTGAGCGGATCACCCCTCCACTTT
v_call: TRBV18; d_call: TRBD1; clone_size: NA; j_call: TRBJ2-2; cdr3_aa: CASSPPGQGAVGELFF; cdr3_nt: TGTGCCAGCTCACCCCCCGGACAGGGGGCAGTCGGGGAGCTGTTTTTT
v_call: TRBV7-9; d_call: NA; clone_size: NA; j_call: TRBJ1-2; cdr3_aa: CASSSVAGLKNYGYTF; cdr3_nt: TGTGCCAGCAGCTCGGTAGCGGGACTGAAAAACTATGGCTACACCTTC
v_call: TRBV9; d_call: NA; clone_size: NA; j_call: TRBJ2-7; cdr3_aa: CASSTGRGIHEQYF; cdr3_nt: TGTGCCAGCAGCACGGGACGGGGTATCCACGAGCAGTACTTC
v_call: TRBV14; d_call: NA; clone_size: NA; j_call: TRBJ1-2; cdr3_aa: CASSQEGVGYGYTF; cdr3_nt: TGTGCCAGCAGCCAAGAGGGGGTTGGCTATGGCTACACCTTC
v_call: TRBV20-1; d_call: TRBD1; clone_size: NA; j_call: TRBJ1-2; cdr3_aa: CSARDSDRAYNYGYTF; cdr3_nt: TGCAGTGCTAGAGATTCGGACAGGGCTTATAACTATGGCTACACCTTC
v_call: TRBV25-1; d_call: NA; clone_size: NA; j_call: TRBJ1-4; cdr3_aa: CASSDREKLFF; cdr3_nt: TGTGCCAGCAGTGACCGTGAAAAACTGTTTTTT
v_call: TRBV3-1; d_call: NA; clone_size: NA; j_call: TRBJ2-7; cdr3_aa: CASSQGPNKYF; cdr3_nt: TGTGCCAGCAGCCAAGGTCCTAACAAGTACTTC
v_call: TRBV24-1; d_call: TRBD2; clone_size: NA; j_call: TRBJ2-5; cdr3_aa: CATSDTSGAQETQYF; cdr3_nt: TGTGCCACCAGTGATACTAGCGGGGCCCAAGAGACCCAGTACTTC
v_call: TRBV11-2; d_call: NA; clone_size: NA; j_call: TRBJ1-1; cdr3_aa: CASSLFGSMNTEAFF; cdr3_nt: TGTGCCAGCAGCTTATTCGGCAGCATGAACACTGAAGCTTTCTTT
v_call: TRBV7-9; d_call: TRBD1; clone_size: NA; j_call: TRBJ2-1; cdr3_aa: CASSSNRGRDYNEQFF; cdr3_nt: TGTGCCAGCAGCTCGAACAGGGGGCGAGACTACAATGAGCAGTTCTTC
v_call: TRBV29-1; d_call: NA; clone_size: NA; j_call: TRBJ2-3; cdr3_aa: CSVPGDGALTQYF; cdr3_nt: TGCAGCGTCCCGGGGGACGGAGCCTTGACGCAGTATTTT
v_call: TRBV7-6; d_call: TRBD2; clone_size: NA; j_call: TRBJ2-7; cdr3_aa: CASSLGVAGNYEQYF; cdr3_nt: TGTGCCAGCAGCTTAGGCGTAGCGGGGAACTACGAGCAGTACTTC
v_call: TRBV6-2/TRBV6-3; d_call: TRBD1; clone_size: NA; j_call: TRBJ1-2; cdr3_aa: CASRGQGSGYTF; cdr3_nt: TGTGCCAGCAGAGGACAGGGGAGTGGCTACACCTTC